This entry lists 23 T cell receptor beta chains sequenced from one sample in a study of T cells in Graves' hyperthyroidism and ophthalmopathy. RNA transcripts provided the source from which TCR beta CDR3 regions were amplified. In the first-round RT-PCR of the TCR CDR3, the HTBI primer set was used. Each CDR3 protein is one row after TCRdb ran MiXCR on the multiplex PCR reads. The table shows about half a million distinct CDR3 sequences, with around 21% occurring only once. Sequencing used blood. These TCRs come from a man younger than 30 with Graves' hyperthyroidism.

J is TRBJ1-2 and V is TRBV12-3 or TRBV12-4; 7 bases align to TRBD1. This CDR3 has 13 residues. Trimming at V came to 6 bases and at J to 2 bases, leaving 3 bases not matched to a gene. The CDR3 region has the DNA TGTGCCAGCAGGCTACAGGGGAACTATGGCTACACCTTC. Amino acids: CASRLQGNYGYTF.

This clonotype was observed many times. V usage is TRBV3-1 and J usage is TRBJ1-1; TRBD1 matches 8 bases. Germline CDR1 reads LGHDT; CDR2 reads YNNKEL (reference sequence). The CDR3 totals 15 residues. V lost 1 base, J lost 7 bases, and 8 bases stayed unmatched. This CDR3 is CASSQAGSGGFEAFF. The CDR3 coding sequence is TGTGCCAGCAGCCAAGCCGGCTCAGGGGGCTTTGAAGCTTTCTTT. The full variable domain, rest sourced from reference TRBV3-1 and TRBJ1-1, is DTAVSQTPKYLVTQMGNDKSIKCEQNLGHDTMYWYKQDSKKFLKIMFSYNNKELIINETVPNRFSPKSPDKAHLNLHINSLELGDSAVYFCASSQAGSGGFEAFFGQGTRLTVV.

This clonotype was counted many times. DNA for the CDR3: TGCAGTGCTAGAGTTGGCTATGGCTACACCTTC. It translates to CSARVGYGYTF. J is TRBJ1-2 and V is TRBV20-1; D is unresolved. Germline values: CDR1 DFQATT, CDR2 SNEGSKA (reference sequence). The CDR3 is 11 amino acids. V lost 1 base and J 4 bases, leaving 4 bases between the germline ends.

DNA for the CDR3: TGTGCCAGCAGCCAATCGACGGACAGGTTTTCTTTTCAAGAGACCCAGTACTTC. Residues: CASSQSTDRFSFQETQYF. This sequence joins TRBV3-1 and TRBJ2-5, with 7 nucleotides matching TRBD1. This CDR3 contains 18 residues. Looked up from germline, CDR1 is LGHDT and CDR2 is YNNKEL (reference sequence). V dropped 2 bases and J dropped 2; count of bases not matched to a gene: 14.

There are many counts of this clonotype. This CDR3 reads CASSSGTGDSGANVLTF. The CDR3 region has the DNA TGTGCCAGCAGTTCCGGGACAGGCGACTCTGGGGCCAACGTCCTGACTTTC. This chain connects TRBV6-6 to TRBJ2-6; 8 positions match TRBD1. The germline V gene encodes CDR1 MNHNY and CDR2 SVGAGI (reference sequence). CDR3 size: 17 residues. V lost 4 bases and J lost 0; bases outside the gene matches: 5.

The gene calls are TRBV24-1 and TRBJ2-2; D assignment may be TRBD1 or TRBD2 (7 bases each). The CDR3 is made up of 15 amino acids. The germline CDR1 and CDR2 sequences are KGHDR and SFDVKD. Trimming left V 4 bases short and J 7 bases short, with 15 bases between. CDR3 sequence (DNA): TGTGCCACCAGTGACACGACAGGGAGGGGCGGGGAGCTGTTTTTT. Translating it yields CATSDTTGRGGELFF.

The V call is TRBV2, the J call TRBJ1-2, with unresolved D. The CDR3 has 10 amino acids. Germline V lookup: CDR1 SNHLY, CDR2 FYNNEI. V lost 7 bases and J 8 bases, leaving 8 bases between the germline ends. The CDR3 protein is CASKLVGYTF. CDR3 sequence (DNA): TGTGCCAGCAAACTGGTCGGCTACACCTTC.

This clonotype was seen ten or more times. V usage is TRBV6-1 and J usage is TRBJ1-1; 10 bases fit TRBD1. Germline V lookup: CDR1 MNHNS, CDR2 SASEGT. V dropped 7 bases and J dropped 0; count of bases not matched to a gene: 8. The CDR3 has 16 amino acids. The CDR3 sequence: CASTTGTGVMNTEAFF. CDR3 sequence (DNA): TGTGCCAGCACTACGGGGACAGGGGTAATGAACACTGAAGCTTTCTTT.

CDR3: CASSLLAQGVQPQHF. CDR3 DNA sequence: TGTGCCAGCAGTTTATTGGCACAGGGGGTTCAGCCCCAGCATTTT. The rearrangement uses TRBV28 and TRBJ1-5, with 8 bases fitting TRBD1. In germline, CDR1 is MDHEN, CDR2 SYDVKM. This CDR3 is 15 amino acids long. V was pared by 1 base and J by 6 bases, with 5 bases of the junction left unmatched. Full variable domain (remainder filled in from reference TRBV28 and TRBJ1-5): DVKVTQSSRYLVKRTGEKVFLECVQDMDHENMFWYRQDPGLGLRLIYFSYDVKMKEKGDIPEGYSVSREKKERFSLILESASTNQTSMYLCASSLLAQGVQPQHFGDGTRLSIL.

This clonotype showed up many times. The CDR3, as DNA: TGTGCCACGTGGGCATGGATTAACGAGCAGTACTTC. This codes for CATWAWINEQYF. The chain carries TRBV6-4 and TRBJ2-7; no firm D call. V was clipped by 10 bases and J by 5 bases, with 15 bases between them. Germline assignment: CDR1 MRHNA and CDR2 SNTAGT. The CDR3 totals 12 residues.

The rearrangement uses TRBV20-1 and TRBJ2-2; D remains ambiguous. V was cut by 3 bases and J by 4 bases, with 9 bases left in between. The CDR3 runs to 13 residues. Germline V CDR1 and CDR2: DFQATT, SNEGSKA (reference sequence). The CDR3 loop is CSASRYSTGELFF. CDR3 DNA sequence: TGCAGTGCTAGTCGCTACAGCACCGGGGAGCTGTTTTTT.

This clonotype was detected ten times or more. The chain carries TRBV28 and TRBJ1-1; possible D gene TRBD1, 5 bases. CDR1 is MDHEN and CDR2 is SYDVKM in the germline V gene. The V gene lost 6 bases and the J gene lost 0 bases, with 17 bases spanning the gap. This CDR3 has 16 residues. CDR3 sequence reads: CASSTGDGSMNTEAFF. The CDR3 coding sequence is TGTGCCAGCAGCACGGGGGACGGATCCATGAACACTGAAGCTTTCTTT.

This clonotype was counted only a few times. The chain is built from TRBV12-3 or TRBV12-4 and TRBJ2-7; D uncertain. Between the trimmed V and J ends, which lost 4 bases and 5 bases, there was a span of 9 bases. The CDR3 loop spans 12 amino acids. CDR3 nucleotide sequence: TGTGCCAGCAGTTCCCAGGTCCACGAGCAGTACTTC. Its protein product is CASSSQVHEQYF.

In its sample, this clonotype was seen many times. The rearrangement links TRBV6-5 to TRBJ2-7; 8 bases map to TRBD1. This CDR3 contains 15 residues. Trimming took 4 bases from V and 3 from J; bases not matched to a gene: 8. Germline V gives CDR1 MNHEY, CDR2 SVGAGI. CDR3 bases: TGTGCCAGCAGTTCTAGGACAGGGTTGGACTACGAGCAGTACTTC. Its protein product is CASSSRTGLDYEQYF.

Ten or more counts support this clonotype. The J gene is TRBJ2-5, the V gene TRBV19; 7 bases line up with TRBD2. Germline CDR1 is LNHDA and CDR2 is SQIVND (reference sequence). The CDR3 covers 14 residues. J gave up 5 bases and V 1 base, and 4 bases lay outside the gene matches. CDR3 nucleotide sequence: TGTGCCAGTAGTATAGTTGGCGGGGGTGAGACCCAGTACTTC. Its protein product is CASSIVGGGETQYF. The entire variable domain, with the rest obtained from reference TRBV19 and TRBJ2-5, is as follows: DGGITQSPKYLFRKEGQNVTLSCEQNLNHDAMYWYRQDPGQGLRLIYYSQIVNDFQKGDIAEGYSVSREKKESFPLTVTSAQKNPTAFYLCASSIVGGGETQYFGPGTRLLVL.

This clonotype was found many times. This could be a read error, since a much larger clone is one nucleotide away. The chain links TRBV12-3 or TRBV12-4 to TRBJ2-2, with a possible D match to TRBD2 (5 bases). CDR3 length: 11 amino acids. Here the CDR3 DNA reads TGTGCCAGCAGTTTGTCCGGGAAGCTGTTTTTT. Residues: CASSLSGKLFF.

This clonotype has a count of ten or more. The CDR3 sequence: CASSYSGPTPYTF. The CDR3, as DNA: TGTGCCAGCAGTTACTCAGGGCCAACCCCCTACACCTTC. The gene calls are TRBV6-5 and TRBJ1-2; D is undetermined. The V gene's germline CDR1 is MNHEY and CDR2 SVGAGI. The V end was cut by 0 bases, the J end by 10 bases, with 12 bases between. The CDR3 loop spans 13 amino acids.

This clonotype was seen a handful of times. The CDR3 DNA follows: TGTGCCAGCAGCCCCCGGGGCAGGGGGTCCCGTAGGGAGCTGTTTTTT. Translating it yields CASSPRGRGSRRELFF. V is TRBV4-2 and J is TRBJ2-2; TRBD1 matches 7 bases. The CDR3 is made up of 16 amino acids. Losses at the gene ends were 4 bases for V and 9 bases for J; bases not matched to a gene: 14. Per the germline V gene, CDR1 is LGHNA and CDR2 is YNFKEQ.

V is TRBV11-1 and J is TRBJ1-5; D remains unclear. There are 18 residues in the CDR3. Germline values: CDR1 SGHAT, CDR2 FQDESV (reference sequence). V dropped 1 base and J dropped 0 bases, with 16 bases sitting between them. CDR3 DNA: TGTGCCAGCAGCTTAGTCGGGATTGTAGGATATAGCAATCAGCCCCAGCATTTT. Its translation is CASSLVGIVGYSNQPQHF.

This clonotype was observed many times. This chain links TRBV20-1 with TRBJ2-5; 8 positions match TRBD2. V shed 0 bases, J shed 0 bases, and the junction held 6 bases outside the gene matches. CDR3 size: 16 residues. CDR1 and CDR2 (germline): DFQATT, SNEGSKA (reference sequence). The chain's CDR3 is CSARDLTGGDQETQYF. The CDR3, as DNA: TGCAGTGCTAGAGATTTGACGGGGGGGGACCAAGAGACCCAGTACTTC.

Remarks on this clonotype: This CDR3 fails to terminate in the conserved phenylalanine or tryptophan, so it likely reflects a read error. CDR3 region: CASSPGRSYGYTV. The CDR3 region has the DNA TGTGCCAGCAGCCCTGGAAGGAGCTATGGCTACACCGTC. The chain uses TRBV13 and TRBJ1-2; D gene uncertain. CDR3 length: 13 amino acids. The germline CDR1 and CDR2 sequences are PRHDT and FYEKMQ (reference sequence). V shed 5 bases and J shed 4 bases, with 11 bases lying between them.

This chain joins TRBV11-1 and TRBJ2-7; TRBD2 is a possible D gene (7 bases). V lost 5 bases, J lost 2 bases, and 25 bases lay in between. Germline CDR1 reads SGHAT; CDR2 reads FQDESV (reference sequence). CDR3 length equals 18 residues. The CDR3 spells CASSGGGPRDRFPYEQYF. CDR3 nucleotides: TGTGCCAGCAGCGGGGGGGGGCCGCGCGACAGGTTTCCCTACGAGCAGTACTTC.

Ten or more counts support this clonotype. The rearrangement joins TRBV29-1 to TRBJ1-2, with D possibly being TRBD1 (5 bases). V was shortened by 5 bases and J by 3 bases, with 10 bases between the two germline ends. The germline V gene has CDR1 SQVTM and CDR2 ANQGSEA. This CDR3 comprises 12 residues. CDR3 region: CSVSGLDYGYTF. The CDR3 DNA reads TGCAGCGTTTCGGGACTGGACTATGGCTACACCTTC.